The source of this TCR beta chain is a study of Ad26.COV2.S vaccination and SARS-CoV-2 variants (dated by TCRdb to the early 2020s). For context, the study as a whole: Donors in the vaccine arm were drawn from COV1001, a phase I-IIa trial of Ad26.COV2.S in healthy adults that was multicentre, randomized, double-blind and placebo-controlled. Ad26.COV2.S was administered intramuscularly at a dose of 5x10^10 or 1x10^11 viral particles, either as one shot or as two shots given 56 days apart. Sequencing of the TCRbeta repertoire served to evaluate the specificity and breadth of SARS-CoV-2-reactive T cell receptors following Ad26.COV2.S vaccination. The TCR-sequenced set comprised roughly 30 samples: some 20 Ad26.COV2.S vaccine recipients, 5 placebo recipients and 8 SARS-CoV-2 convalescent individuals. Trial participants were randomized into five groups of five: low-dose or high-dose Ad26.COV2.S given once or twice, or placebo on both occasions. Blinding of investigators to trial group allocation was maintained during experiments and outcome assessment. General study outcomes and caveats: Compared with placebo recipients, Ad26.COV2.S recipients showed higher spike-specific TCR breadth (P = 0.0014). Non-spike TCR breadth was comparable between vaccine and placebo recipients, consistent with the vaccine containing only spike. According to the authors, total T cell responses may have been underestimated by the TCR breadth and depth analyses. After vaccination, substantial breadth of spike-specific CD8+ and CD4+ T cell responses was reported. The study was not powered for comparison of responses between vaccine doses or regimens.

According to the germline V gene (reference sequence), CDR1 reads SGHKS and CDR2 reads YYEKEE. A distance of 11 bases separates the germline ends of V and J, which lose 2 bases and 2 bases respectively. The CDR3 goes from the cysteine to the phenylalanine over 15 residues. Only CDR3 DNA is held: 45 bases, read in frame from base 1. The immunoSEQ Assay was the method used to sequence TCRbeta CDR3 regions. After extraction, genomic DNA underwent amplification by bias-controlled multiplex PCR, followed by high-throughput sequencing. Regarding the original processing steps: To quantify the absolute abundance of every unique TCRbeta CDR3 region, sequences were collapsed and filtered. T cell fraction was estimated by normalization of TCRbeta template counts to usable DNA, with usable DNA being measured through amplification of reference genes present in all nucleated cells. Repertoire TCRs were annotated as SARS-CoV-2-specific by exact matching of V gene, CDR3 amino acid sequence and J gene to a known reactive TCR set. The reference SARS-CoV-2 TCR set came from MIRA and was filtered for enrichment in COVID-19-positive ImmuneCODE repertoires, removing public or cross-reactive TCRs. Using the MIRA antigens, annotated TCRs were further analysed by specific ORF or by position within an ORF. Depth was the summed frequency of annotated unique rearrangements, while breadth was defined as annotated unique rearrangements over total unique productive rearrangements. Group comparisons of TCR breadth used two-sided Wilcoxon rank-sum tests. The source is immuneACCESS, and TCRdb retained only in-frame sequences with V and J called. Part of the clones is not carried over; for the studies checked, unresolved V genes explain less than half of this, and the remainder is unexplained. The D gene and trimming were derived from the DNA, and the V and J assignments and clone size from that table. The sample table shows hundreds of thousands of clones, and around 90% are seen once. The ten largest clones capture 12% of the sample.

In the case of this clone: Its antigen specificity is not known. Within one base of it there is no much larger clone, and no base qualities were kept.

The treatment or condition label here, explained by the study, means: about 20 received Ad26.COV2.S at low or high dose, single or two shots; 5 received placebo; per-sample allocation not given. For vaccine and placebo recipients, repertoires were sequenced using samples collected on day 63 after the first injection. In Cohort 1b, roughly 26 adults aged 18-55 years were enrolled at a single site in Boston, USA, between 29 July and 7 August 2020. Ad26.COV2.S was a replication-incompetent adenovirus type 26 vector expressing a prefusion-stabilized SARS-CoV-2 spike protein from the original Wuhan strain.

This receptor was taken from a person aged 18-60 years who received the Ad26.COV2.S COVID-19 vaccine or a placebo. The source was peripheral blood, collected in a trial of Ad26.COV2.S vaccine versus placebo. This chain joins TRBV5-5 to TRBJ1-5; the D gene is perhaps TRBD1, on 5 matching bases. The CDR3 loop reads CASSLEGVGNQPQHF. The DNA reads as follows: TGTGCCAGCAGCTTAGAAGGGGTCGGCAATCAGCCCCAGCATTTT.